Below are 14 T cell receptor beta chains sequenced from a single sample in a study of T cells in Graves' hyperthyroidism and ophthalmopathy. Researchers amplified the TCR beta CDR3 regions from RNA transcripts. Initially, a first-round RT-PCR of the TCR CDR3 employed the HTBI primer set. MiXCR, run by TCRdb on the multiplex PCR reads, gives a single entry per CDR3 protein. The sample lists approximately 300,000 distinct CDR3 sequences; approximately 17% were seen once. The specimen was blood. The receptors were sampled from a man aged 25 to 45 with Graves' hyperthyroidism.

This clonotype was seen many times. This chain links TRBV5-1 with TRBJ1-1; D not resolved. The CDR3 is 16 residues long. Germline V lookup: CDR1 SGHRS, CDR2 YFSETQ. V lost 0 bases and J lost 0, with 12 bases in between. The CDR3 sequence: CASSLGAPEMNTEAFF. Written as DNA, the CDR3 is TGCGCCAGCAGCTTGGGGGCCCCCGAAATGAACACTGAAGCTTTCTTT.

This clonotype was seen repeatedly, ten times or more. The CDR3 DNA is TGTGCCAGCAGTTCCCAAGACAGGGTAGGCTACACCTTC. Translated: CASSSQDRVGYTF. The chain joins TRBV12-3 or TRBV12-4 to TRBJ1-2, with TRBD1 matching 7 bases. J was trimmed by 8 bases and V by 4 bases; bases with no gene match: 7. The CDR3 runs to 13 residues.

This chain joins TRBV20-1 and TRBJ2-1; 11 bases are a match to TRBD2. Germline V gene data show CDR1 as DFQATT and CDR2 as SNEGSKA (reference sequence). The CDR3 runs 17 residues. Trimming cost V 5 bases and J 1 base; bases outside gene matches: 10. The CDR3: CSAPAGLAAISYNEQFF. The CDR3 region has the DNA TGCAGTGCTCCTGCGGGACTAGCGGCCATTTCCTACAATGAGCAGTTCTTC.

This clonotype was observed at least ten times. V and J are TRBV27 and TRBJ2-1; 11 nucleotides align to TRBD2. Germline CDR1 reads MNHEY; CDR2 reads SMNVEV (reference sequence). V shed 11 bases and J 1 base; nucleotides not matched to a gene: 13. CDR3 length: 17 amino acids. Here the CDR3 DNA reads TGTGCCTGCCAACTGTCTAGCGGGAGGCTTTCCTACAATGAGCAGTTCTTC. This encodes CACQLSSGRLSYNEQFF.

This clonotype was seen repeatedly, ten times or more. This rearrangement joins TRBV5-1 to TRBJ1-5, with TRBD1 as a possible D gene (5 bases). CDR3 length equals 15 residues. V was trimmed by 2 bases and J by 2 bases, leaving 11 bases between them. The germline V gene has CDR1 SGHRS and CDR2 YFSETQ. The CDR3 DNA is TGCGCCAGCAGCTTTCGGCCGGGGGGCAATCAGCCCCAGCATTTT. This sequence encodes CASSFRPGGNQPQHF.

This rearrangement joins TRBV6-1 to TRBJ1-2; D is unresolved. CDR1 is MNHNS, CDR2 SASEGT, per germline. CDR3 length: 15 amino acids. The V end lost 5 bases, the J end lost 7 bases, and 20 bases lay between the germline ends. CDR3 amino acids: CASSRTPRGNFGYTF. CDR3 sequence (DNA): TGTGCCAGCAGTCGTACCCCCCGGGGAAATTTTGGCTACACCTTC.

This clonotype was detected ten times or more. The rearrangement links TRBV30 to TRBJ1-5, with no clear D. Trimming removed 0 bases from V and 6 bases from J, with 9 bases in between. CDR1 and CDR2 from the germline V gene are GTSNPN and SVGIG (reference sequence). This CDR3 region has 13 residues. The CDR3 DNA is TGTGCCTGGAGTGTAGGTTCCGGTCAGCCCCAGCATTTT. The encoded protein is CAWSVGSGQPQHF.

This clonotype was detected ten times or more. This chain connects TRBV18 to TRBJ1-1; perhaps TRBD1 as D (5 bases). Germline lookup yields CDR1 KGHSH and CDR2 LQKENI. V shed 4 bases and J shed 5 bases, with 17 bases lying between them. This CDR3 has 15 residues. The CDR3 sequence is CASSLGQRKGTEAFF. In DNA, the CDR3 is TGTGCCAGCTCACTCGGCCAGAGGAAGGGGACTGAAGCTTTCTTT.

This clonotype was observed a handful of times. The V gene is TRBV27, the J gene TRBJ2-6; D is undetermined. Germline V gene lookup returns CDR1 MNHEY and CDR2 SMNVEV (reference sequence). V was shortened by 10 bases and J by 0 bases, with 13 bases between the two germline ends. The CDR3 sequence is 15 residues long. This chain's CDR3 is CATPESLSGANVLTF. CDR3 nucleotides: TGTGCCACTCCCGAGTCGCTCTCTGGGGCCAACGTCCTGACTTTC. Full variable domain (remainder filled in from reference TRBV27 and TRBJ2-6): EAQVTQNPRYLITVTGKKLTVTCSQNMNHEYMSWYRQDPGLGLRQIYYSMNVEVTDKGDVPEGYKVSRKEKRNFPLILESPSPNQTSLYFCATPESLSGANVLTFGAGSRLTVL.

This clonotype was recorded at least ten times. V usage is TRBV12-3 or TRBV12-4 and J usage is TRBJ2-1, with D possibly TRBD2 on 5 matching bases. This CDR3 has 14 amino acids. Trimming took 3 bases from V and 7 from J, leaving 13 bases between them. The CDR3 spells CASSLRTAKNEQFF. The CDR3 DNA reads TGTGCCAGCAGTTTGAGGACTGCCAAAAATGAGCAGTTCTTC.

This clonotype has only a few counts. V usage is TRBV12-3 or TRBV12-4 and J usage is TRBJ2-5; 8 nucleotides line up with TRBD1. V shed 2 bases and J 2 bases; nucleotides not matched to a gene: 7. This CDR3 has 16 amino acids. The CDR3 nucleotides are TGTGCCAGCAGTTTACGGGGGACAGGTCCTCAAGAGACCCAGTACTTC. This gives the protein CASSLRGTGPQETQYF.

In this sample, this clonotype turned up many times. The chain carries TRBV2 and TRBJ2-2; 7 nucleotides match TRBD1. Germline CDR1 and CDR2: SNHLY and FYNNEI. This CDR3 has 15 amino acids. With V trimmed by 7 bases and J by 0 bases, 5 bases remained unmatched. CDR3 region: CASNWDSPNTGELFF. CDR3 nucleotide sequence: TGTGCCAGCAATTGGGACAGCCCGAACACCGGGGAGCTGTTTTTT.

As for this clonotype: A read error may explain this, as a much larger clone is one base away. V is TRBV5-1 and J is TRBJ2-1, with no clear D. The J call may not be correct, given that the DNA end is closer to TRBJ2-7. Germline V gene sequence: CDR1 SGHRS, CDR2 YFSETQ. The CDR3 totals 14 residues. This CDR3 reads CASSFGSIGNEQYF. The CDR3 nucleotides read TGCGCCAGCAGCTTCGGCTCCATTGGGAATGAGCAGTACTTC.

The chain uses TRBV5-4 and TRBJ2-2; 9 bases fit TRBD1. The CDR3 length is 15 residues. V gave up 3 bases and J gave up 5 bases; unmatched junction bases: 5. Germline V gives CDR1 SGHNT, CDR2 YYREEE (reference sequence). CDR3 nucleotides: TGTGCCAGCAGCTCCCGGGACAGGGTTACCGGGGAGCTGTTTTTT. It encodes CASSSRDRVTGELFF.